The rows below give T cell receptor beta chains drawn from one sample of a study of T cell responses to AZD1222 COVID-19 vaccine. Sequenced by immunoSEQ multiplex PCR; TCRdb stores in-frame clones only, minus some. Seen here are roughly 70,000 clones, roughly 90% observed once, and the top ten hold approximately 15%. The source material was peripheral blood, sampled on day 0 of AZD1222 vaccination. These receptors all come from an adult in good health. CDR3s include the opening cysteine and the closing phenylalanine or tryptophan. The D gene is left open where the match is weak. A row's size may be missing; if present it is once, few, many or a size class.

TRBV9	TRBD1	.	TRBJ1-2	TGTGCCAGCAGCTCCAGACAGGGGGTAGATGGCTACACCTTC	CASSSRQGVDGYTF
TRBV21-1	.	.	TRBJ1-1	TGTGCCAGCAGCAAAGACAGGGGGGGGAACACTGAAGCTTTCTTT	CASSKDRGGNTEAFF
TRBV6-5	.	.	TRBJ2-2	TGTGCCAGCAGTTACAGGTCTAGCAGGGGGGAGCTGTTTTTT	CASSYRSSRGELFF
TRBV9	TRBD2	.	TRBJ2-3	TGTGCCAGCAGCGCTCTAGCGGGAGTCTCAGATACGCAGTATTTT	CASSALAGVSDTQYF
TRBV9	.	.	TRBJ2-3	TGTGCCAGCAGTTTAGACGGGGATACGCAGTATTTT	CASSLDGDTQYF
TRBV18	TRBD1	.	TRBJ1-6	TGTGCCAGCTCACCGAGACAGGGGGATAATTCACCCCTCCACTTT	CASSPRQGDNSPLHF
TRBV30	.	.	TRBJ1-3	TGTGCCTGGAGTGATGGGGAAGCTGGAAACACCATATATTTT	CAWSDGEAGNTIYF
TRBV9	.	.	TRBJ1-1	TGTGCCAGCAGCGCGGACCCGAACACTGAAGCTTTCTTT	CASSADPNTEAFF
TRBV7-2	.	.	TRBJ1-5	TGTGCCAGCAGTTCGGACACACAGCATCAGCCCCAGCATTTT	CASSSDTQHQPQHF
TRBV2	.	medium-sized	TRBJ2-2	TGTGCCAGCAGAGCAGGGATGGCCGGGGAGCTGTTTTTT	CASRAGMAGELFF
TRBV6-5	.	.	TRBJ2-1	TGTGCCAGCAGTCGGACCCCAAGGGGCGGTGAGCAGTTCTTC	CASSRTPRGGEQFF
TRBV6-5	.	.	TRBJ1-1	TGTGCCAGCAGGCCGGGACAGAACACTGAAGCTTTCTTT	CASRPGQNTEAFF
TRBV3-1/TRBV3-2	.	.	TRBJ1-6	TGTGCCAGCAGCCCGAGACAGCAGGGCTCACCCCTCCACTTT	CASSPRQQGSPLHF
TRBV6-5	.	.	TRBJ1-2	TGTGCCAGCAGTTACGGGACTAATGATGGCTACACCTTC	CASSYGTNDGYTF
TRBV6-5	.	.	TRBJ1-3	TGTGCCAGCTTACGGACAGAGAGCTCTGGAAACACCATATATTTT	CASLRTESSGNTIYF
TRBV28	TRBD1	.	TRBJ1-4	TGTGCCAGCAGTTCCCCTGACAGGGCTGTACGTGAAAAACTGTTTTTT	CASSSPDRAVREKLFF
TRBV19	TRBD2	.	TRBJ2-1	TGTGCCAGTAGAACTAGCGGGAGCAGCTACAATGAGCAGTTCTTC	CASRTSGSSYNEQFF
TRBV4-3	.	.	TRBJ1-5	TGCGCCAGCAGCGAGGGGATGGGGGATCAGCCCCAGCATTTT	CASSEGMGDQPQHF
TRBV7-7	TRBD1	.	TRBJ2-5	TGTGCTAGCAGCTCGAAAATCGACAGGGGAGAGACCCAGTACTTC	CASSSKIDRGETQYF
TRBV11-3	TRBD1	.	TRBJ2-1	TGTGCCAGCAGCTCCCGACAGGGGACCTACAATGAGCAGTTCTTC	CASSSRQGTYNEQFF
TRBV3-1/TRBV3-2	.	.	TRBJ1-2	TGTGCCAGCAGCGACGGATATGGCTACACCTTC	CASSDGYGYTF
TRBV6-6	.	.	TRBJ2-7	TGTGCCAGCAGTCCCCGGGGGGCGGGAGTCGTCTCCTACGAGCAGTACTTC	CASSPRGAGVVSYEQYF
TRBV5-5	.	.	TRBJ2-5	TGTGCCAGCAGCTCCCCACGGGGATCAGAGACCCAGTACTTC	CASSSPRGSETQYF
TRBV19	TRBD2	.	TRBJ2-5	TGTGCCAGTAGTATGGAGACTAGCGGGGGGGCCTTAGGAGAGACCCAGTACTTC	CASSMETSGGALGETQYF
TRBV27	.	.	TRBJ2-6	TGTGCCAGCAGTTTTCTCGGACGGGTCTCTGGGGCCAACGTCCTGACTTTC	CASSFLGRVSGANVLTF
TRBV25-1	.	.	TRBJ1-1	TGTGCCAGCAGTGATTCGGTCGCAGGGATGAACACTGAAGCTTTCTTT	CASSDSVAGMNTEAFF
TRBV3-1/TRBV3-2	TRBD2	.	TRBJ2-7	TGTGCCAGCAGCCAAGAAGCTAGCGGTCACTCCTACGAGCAGTACTTC	CASSQEASGHSYEQYF
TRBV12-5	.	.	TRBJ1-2	TGTGCTAGTGGTTTGGTAGCGACCCTTCACTATGGCTACACCTTC	CASGLVATLHYGYTF
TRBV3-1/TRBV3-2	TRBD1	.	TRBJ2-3	TGTGCCAGCAGCCATACAGGGGCCCGCACAGATACGCAGTATTTT	CASSHTGARTDTQYF
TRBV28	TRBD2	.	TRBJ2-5	TGTGCCAGCAGTTTACCTAGCGGGAGGGCCAAAGAGACCCAGTACTTC	CASSLPSGRAKETQYF
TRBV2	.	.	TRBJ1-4	TGTGCCAGCAGTGAATGGCAGCCTAATGAAAAACTGTTTTTT	CASSEWQPNEKLFF
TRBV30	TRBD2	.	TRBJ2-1	TGTGCCTGGAGACCACCGGGACTAGCGGGAGGGCCATCCTACAATGAGCAGTTCTTC	CAWRPPGLAGGPSYNEQFF
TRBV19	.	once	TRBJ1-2	TGTGCCAGTAGTATGGGGGGGGTAGTTCCTGGCTACACCTTC	CASSMGGVVPGYTF
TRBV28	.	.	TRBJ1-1	TGTGCCAGCAGTTTGGGTAGCATGAACACTGAAGCTTTCTTT	CASSLGSMNTEAFF
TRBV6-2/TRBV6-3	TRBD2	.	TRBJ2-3	TGTGCCAGCAGTTACTCCCTCCGGGGGGGCTACGATACAGATACGCAGTATTTT	CASSYSLRGGYDTDTQYF
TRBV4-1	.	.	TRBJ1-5	TGCGCCAGCAGCCAAGATTCGAAAGGCCAGCCCCAGCATTTT	CASSQDSKGQPQHF
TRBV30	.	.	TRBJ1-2	TGTGCCTGGAGTGTATACGGTTATGGCTACACCTTC	CAWSVYGYGYTF
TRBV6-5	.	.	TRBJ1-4	TGTGCCAGCAGTTCTGGAAGGGAAGGTGAAAAACTGTTTTTT	CASSSGREGEKLFF